This TCR beta chain was observed in a study of T cell responses to AZD1222 COVID-19 vaccine. Remarks on this clone: Antigen specificity is unknown.

V was clipped by 4 bases and J by 4 bases, with 11 bases between them. This CDR3 comprises 14 residues. CDR1 and CDR2 from the germline V gene are SGDLS and YYNGEE. Overall study results and limits: Recipients of AZD1222 seropositive at baseline numbered only 5 or 6. Most donors were white British, females outnumbered males, and clonal diversity was possibly underestimated.

Repertoires were generated with immunoSEQ multiplex PCR, while TCRdb's copy carries only in-frame clones and drops some. This sample has about 50,000 clones, with 70% to 80% found just once. The TCR originated in an adult who received the AZD1222 COVID-19 vaccine. Material: peripheral blood, obtained 28 days after the second AZD1222 dose. The genes are TRBV9 and TRBJ2-2; D gene ambiguous. The CDR3 sequence: CASSPPLSTGELFF. CDR3 DNA sequence: TGTGCCAGCAGCCCCCCCTTGAGCACCGGGGAGCTGTTTTTT.